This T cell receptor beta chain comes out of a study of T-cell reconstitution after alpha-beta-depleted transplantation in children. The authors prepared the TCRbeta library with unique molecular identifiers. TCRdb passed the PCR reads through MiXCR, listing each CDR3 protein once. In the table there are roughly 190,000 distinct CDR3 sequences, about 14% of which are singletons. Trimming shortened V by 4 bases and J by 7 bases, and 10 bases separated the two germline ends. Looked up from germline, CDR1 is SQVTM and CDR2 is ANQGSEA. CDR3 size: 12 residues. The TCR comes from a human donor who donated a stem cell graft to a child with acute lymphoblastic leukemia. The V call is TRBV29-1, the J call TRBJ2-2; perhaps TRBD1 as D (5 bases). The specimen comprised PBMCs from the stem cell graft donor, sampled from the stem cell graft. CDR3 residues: CSVGQSGGELFF. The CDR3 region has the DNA TGCAGCGTTGGACAGTCGGGCGGGGAGCTGTTTTTT.